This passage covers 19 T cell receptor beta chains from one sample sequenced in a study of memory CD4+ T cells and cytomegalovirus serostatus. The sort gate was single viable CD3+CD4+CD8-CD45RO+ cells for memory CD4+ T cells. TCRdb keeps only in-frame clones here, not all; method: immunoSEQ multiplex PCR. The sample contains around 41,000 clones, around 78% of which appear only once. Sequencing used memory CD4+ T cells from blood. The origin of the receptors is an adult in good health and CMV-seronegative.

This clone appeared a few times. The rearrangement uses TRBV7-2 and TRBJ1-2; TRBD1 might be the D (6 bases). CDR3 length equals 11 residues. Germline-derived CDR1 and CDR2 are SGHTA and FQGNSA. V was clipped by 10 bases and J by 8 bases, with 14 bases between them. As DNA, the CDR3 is TGTGCCATCCGAGGGGGTGAGGGCTACACCTTC. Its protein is CAIRGGEGYTF.

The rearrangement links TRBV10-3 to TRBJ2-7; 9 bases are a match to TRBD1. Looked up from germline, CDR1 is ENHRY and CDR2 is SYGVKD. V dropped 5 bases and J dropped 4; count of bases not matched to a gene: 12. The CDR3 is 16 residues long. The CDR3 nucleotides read TGTGCCATCAGTTCCCCTACAGGGGGCGCAGTATACGAGCAGTACTTC. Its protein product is CAISSPTGGAVYEQYF.

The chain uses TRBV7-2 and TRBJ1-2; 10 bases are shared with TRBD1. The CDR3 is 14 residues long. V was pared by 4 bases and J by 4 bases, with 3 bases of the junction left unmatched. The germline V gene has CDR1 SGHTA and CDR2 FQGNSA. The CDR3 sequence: CASSSGQGVYGYTF. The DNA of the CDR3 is TGTGCCAGCAGCTCCGGACAGGGGGTCTATGGCTACACCTTC.

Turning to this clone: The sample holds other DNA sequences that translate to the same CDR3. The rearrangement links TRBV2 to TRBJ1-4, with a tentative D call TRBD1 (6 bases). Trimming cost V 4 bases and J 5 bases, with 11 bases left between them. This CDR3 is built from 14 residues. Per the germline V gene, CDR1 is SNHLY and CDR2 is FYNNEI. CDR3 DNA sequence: TGTGCCAGCAGTGGAGGGGGGGGAAATGAAAAACTGTTTTTT. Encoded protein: CASSGGGGNEKLFF. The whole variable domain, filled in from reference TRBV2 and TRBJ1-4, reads EPEVTQTPSHQVTQMGQEVILRCVPISNHLYFYWYRQILGQKVEFLVSFYNNEISEKSEIFDDQFSVERPDGSNFTLKIRSTKLEDSAMYFCASSGGGGNEKLFFGSGTQLSVL.

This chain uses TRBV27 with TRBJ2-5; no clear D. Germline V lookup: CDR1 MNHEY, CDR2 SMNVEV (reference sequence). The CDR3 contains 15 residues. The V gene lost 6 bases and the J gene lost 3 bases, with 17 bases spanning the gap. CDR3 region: CASSHIQADKETQYF. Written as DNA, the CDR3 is TGTGCCAGCAGCCACATCCAGGCGGATAAAGAGACCCAGTACTTC.

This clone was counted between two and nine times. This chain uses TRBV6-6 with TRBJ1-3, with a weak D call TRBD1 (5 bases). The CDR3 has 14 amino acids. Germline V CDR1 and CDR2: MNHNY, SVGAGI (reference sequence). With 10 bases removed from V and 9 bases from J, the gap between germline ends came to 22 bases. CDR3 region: CAIRNGGASSTIYF. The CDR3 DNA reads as TGTGCCATCCGTAATGGCGGGGCTTCCTCCACCATATATTTT.

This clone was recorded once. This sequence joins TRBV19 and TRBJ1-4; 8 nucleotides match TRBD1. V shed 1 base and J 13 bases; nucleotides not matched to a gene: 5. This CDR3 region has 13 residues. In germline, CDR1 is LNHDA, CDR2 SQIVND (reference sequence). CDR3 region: CASSIAGQGRLFF. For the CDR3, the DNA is TGTGCCAGTAGTATAGCTGGACAGGGAAGACTGTTTTTT. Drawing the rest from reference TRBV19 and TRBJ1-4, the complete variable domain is DGGITQSPKYLFRKEGQNVTLSCEQNLNHDAMYWYRQDPGQGLRLIYYSQIVNDFQKGDIAEGYSVSREKKESFPLTVTSAQKNPTAFYLCASSIAGQGRLFFGSGTQLSVL.

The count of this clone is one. CDR3 sequence reads: CASSQDWGNTEAFF. CDR3 bases: TGCGCCAGCAGCCAAGATTGGGGGAACACTGAAGCTTTCTTT. This rearrangement joins TRBV4-1 to TRBJ1-1; D not resolved. Germline V gene sequence: CDR1 MGHRA, CDR2 YSYEKL. V was trimmed by 0 bases and J by 1 base, leaving 6 bases between them. The CDR3 totals 14 residues.

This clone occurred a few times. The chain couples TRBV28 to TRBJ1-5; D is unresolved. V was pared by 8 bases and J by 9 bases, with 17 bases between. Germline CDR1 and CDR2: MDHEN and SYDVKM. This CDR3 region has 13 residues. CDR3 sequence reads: CASGRTLGRPQHF. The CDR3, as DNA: TGTGCCAGCGGAAGGACGCTTGGGCGGCCCCAGCATTTT.

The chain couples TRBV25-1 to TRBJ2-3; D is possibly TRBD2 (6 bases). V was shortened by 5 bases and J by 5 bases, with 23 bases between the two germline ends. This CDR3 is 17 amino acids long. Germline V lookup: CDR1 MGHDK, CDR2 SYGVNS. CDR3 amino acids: CASSPSMGGVGVDTQYF. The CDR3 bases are TGTGCCAGCAGTCCCTCGATGGGCGGGGTGGGGGTAGATACGCAGTATTTT.

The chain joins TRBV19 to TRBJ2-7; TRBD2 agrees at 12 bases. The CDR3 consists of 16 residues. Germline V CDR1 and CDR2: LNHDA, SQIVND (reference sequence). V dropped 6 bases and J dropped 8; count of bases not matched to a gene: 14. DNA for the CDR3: TGTGCCAGTAGCGTCTCGAGGACTAGCGGGACAAGTAAGCAGTACTTC. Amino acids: CASSVSRTSGTSKQYF. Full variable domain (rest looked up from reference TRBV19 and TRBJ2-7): DGGITQSPKYLFRKEGQNVTLSCEQNLNHDAMYWYRQDPGQGLRLIYYSQIVNDFQKGDIAEGYSVSREKKESFPLTVTSAQKNPTAFYLCASSVSRTSGTSKQYFGPGTRLTVT.

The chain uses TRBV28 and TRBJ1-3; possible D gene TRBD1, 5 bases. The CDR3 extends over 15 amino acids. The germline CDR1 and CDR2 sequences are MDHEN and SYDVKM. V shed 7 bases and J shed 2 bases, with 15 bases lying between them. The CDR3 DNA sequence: TGTGCCAGCACCCCGGGGGGGGGACCTGGAAACACCATATATTTT. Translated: CASTPGGGPGNTIYF.

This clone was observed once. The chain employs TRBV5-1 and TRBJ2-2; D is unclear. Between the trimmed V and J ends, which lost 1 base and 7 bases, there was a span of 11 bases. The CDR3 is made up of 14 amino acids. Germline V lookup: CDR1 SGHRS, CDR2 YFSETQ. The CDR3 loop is CASSLRERDGELFF. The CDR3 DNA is TGCGCCAGCAGCTTGAGGGAACGAGACGGGGAGCTGTTTTTT.

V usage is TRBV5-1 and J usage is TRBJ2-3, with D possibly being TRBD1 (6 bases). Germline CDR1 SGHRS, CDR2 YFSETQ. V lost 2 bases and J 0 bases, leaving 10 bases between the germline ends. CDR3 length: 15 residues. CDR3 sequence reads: CASSFSDSSTDTQYF. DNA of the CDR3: TGCGCCAGCAGCTTCTCGGACAGTAGCACAGATACGCAGTATTTT.

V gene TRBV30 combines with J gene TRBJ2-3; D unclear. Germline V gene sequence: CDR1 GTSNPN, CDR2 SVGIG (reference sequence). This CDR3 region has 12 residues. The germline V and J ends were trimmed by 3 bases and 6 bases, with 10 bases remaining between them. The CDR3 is CAWSKVGDTQYF. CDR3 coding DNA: TGTGCCTGGAGCAAGGTGGGGGATACGCAGTATTTT.

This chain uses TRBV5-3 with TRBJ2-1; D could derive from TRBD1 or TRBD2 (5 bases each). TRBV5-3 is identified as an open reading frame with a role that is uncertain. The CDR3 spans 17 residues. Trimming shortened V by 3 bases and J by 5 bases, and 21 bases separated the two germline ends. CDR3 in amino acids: CARSWRFRENRDNEQFF. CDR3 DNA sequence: TGTGCCAGAAGCTGGAGGTTCAGGGAAAATCGGGACAATGAGCAGTTCTTC.

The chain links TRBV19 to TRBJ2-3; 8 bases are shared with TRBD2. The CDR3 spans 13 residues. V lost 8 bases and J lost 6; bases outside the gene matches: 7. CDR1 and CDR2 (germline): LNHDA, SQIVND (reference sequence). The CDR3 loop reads CASSSGGRDTQYF. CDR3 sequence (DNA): TGTGCCAGTTCAAGTGGCGGGAGGGATACGCAGTATTTT.

CDR3 DNA: TGTGCCAGCAGCTTAGGGGGGTGGACAGCTGGAAACACCATATATTTT. Translation gives CASSLGGWTAGNTIYF. V and J are TRBV7-2 and TRBJ1-3; tentative D call: TRBD1 (6 bases). Trimming took 1 base from V and 2 from J, leaving 12 bases between them. The CDR3 consists of 16 residues. Germline V gene data show CDR1 as SGHTA and CDR2 as FQGNSA. Looking up the rest from reference TRBV7-2 and TRBJ1-3 gives the full variable domain: GAGVSQSPSNKVTEKGKDVELRCDPISGHTALYWYRQSLGQGLEFLIYFQGNSAPDKSGLPSDRFSAERTGGSVSTLTIQRTQQEDSAVYLCASSLGGWTAGNTIYFGEGSWLTVV.

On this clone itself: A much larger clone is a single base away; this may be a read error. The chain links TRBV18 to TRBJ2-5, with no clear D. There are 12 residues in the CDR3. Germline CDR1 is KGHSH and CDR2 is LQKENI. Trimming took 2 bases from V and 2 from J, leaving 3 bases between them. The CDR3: CASSPRQETQYF. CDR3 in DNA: TGTGCCAGCTCACCAAGGCAAGAGACCCAGTACTTC.